The entry below describes one TCR beta chain. Its antigen is still unknown. The protocol was immunoSEQ multiplex PCR, while the TCRdb copy is restricted to in-frame clones and leaves out a portion. The sample lists 200,000 to 300,000 clones, about 90% occurring once. Germline V gene lookup returns CDR1 KGHSH and CDR2 LQKENI. The ends lost 3 bases at V and 2 bases at J; junction bases unmatched: 9. This CDR3 has 17 amino acids. The sample belongs to a study of cytomegalovirus exposure and HLA in healthy donors. Study-level results: According to the study, around 180 TCR beta chains were cytomegalovirus-associated. The authors confirmed in vitro that a few CMV-associated chains were specific for CMV antigens.

Sequences were obtained from PBMCs. The chain couples TRBV18 to TRBJ2-7, with 11 bases matching TRBD2. This clonotype was sampled from a woman in her twenties or thirties in good health and CMV-seronegative. The CDR3 loop reads CASSPNTGTSGTYEQYF. CDR3 coding DNA: TGTGCCAGCTCACCCAATACCGGGACTAGCGGCACCTACGAGCAGTACTTC.